This is a list of T cell receptor beta chains from one sample in a study of cytomegalovirus exposure and HLA in healthy donors. Libraries were prepared by immunoSEQ multiplex PCR; TCRdb keeps only in-frame clonotypes and omits some of them. The sample contains roughly 240,000 clones, 80% to 90% of which appear only once. Sequencing was done on a sample of PBMCs. These receptors were collected from a man younger than 35 in good health and CMV-seronegative. The CDR3 runs from the conserved cysteine through the conserved F or W. Fields, in order: clone size, D gene, J gene, V gene, CDR3 protein, CDR3 DNA. D genes are given only for firm matches. Only part of the rows carry a size: once, few, many, or a class if the clone is expanded.

. TRBD1 TRBJ2-2 TRBV4-3 CASSQGPRTGNTGELFF TGCGCCAGCAGCCAAGGTCCTCGGACAGGGAACACCGGGGAGCTGTTTTTT
. TRBD2 TRBJ2-2 TRBV5-1 CGNPGGTPKCTGELFF TGCGGTAACCCGGGGGGTACCCCAAAATGCACCGGGGAGCTGTTTTTT
. TRBD2 TRBJ2-2 TRBV5-1 CASSWLGATSGRSTGELFF TGCGCCAGCAGCTGGTTGGGGGCGACTAGCGGGAGGTCAACCGGGGAGCTGTTTTTT
once TRBD2 TRBJ2-5 TRBV27 CASTQTSLETQYF TGTGCCAGCACCCAGACTAGCCTGGAGACCCAGTACTTC
. TRBD1 TRBJ2-7 TRBV11-3 CASSLGDSKTYEQYF TGTGCCAGCAGCTTAGGGGACAGCAAGACCTACGAGCAGTACTTC
. TRBD2 TRBJ2-3 TRBV27 CASSLRAGGRTQYF TGTGCCAGCAGTTTACGAGCGGGGGGGCGTACGCAGTATTTT
. . TRBJ2-5 TRBV4-1 CASSTQGFEAETQYF TGCGCCAGCAGCACCCAGGGGTTCGAGGCAGAGACCCAGTACTTC
. . TRBJ2-1 TRBV6-4 CASSPGGAGGPYNEQFF TGTGCCAGCAGCCCAGGGGGGGCGGGGGGCCCCTACAATGAGCAGTTCTTC
few TRBD1 TRBJ1-4 TRBV28 CASLDRDGEKLFF TGTGCCAGCCTGGACAGGGATGGTGAAAAACTGTTTTTT
. . TRBJ2-7 TRBV28 CASTQGGEQYF TGTGCCAGCACTCAGGGCGGCGAGCAGTACTTC
once . TRBJ2-5 TRBV2 CASSPGETQYF TGTGCCAGCAGTCCGGGGGAGACCCAGTACTTC
. TRBD2 TRBJ2-3 TRBV5-1 CASSLVAGVVQDTQYF TGCGCCAGCAGCTTGGTTGCGGGGGTGGTCCAAGATACGCAGTATTTT
. . TRBJ2-7 TRBV5-5 CASSLEVTGSWAYEQYF TGTGCCAGCAGCTTGGAAGTTACAGGGAGTTGGGCCTACGAGCAGTACTTC
. TRBD2 TRBJ2-7 TRBV7-2 CASSSHSGAGRYEQYF TGTGCCAGCAGCTCTCATAGCGGGGCGGGACGTTACGAGCAGTACTTC
. TRBD1 TRBJ1-5 TRBV18 CASSPPRDRGDQPQHF TGTGCCAGCTCACCACCGCGGGACAGGGGGGATCAGCCCCAGCATTTT
. . TRBJ1-3 TRBV13 CASSLVGNTIYF TGTGCCAGCAGCTTAGTAGGAAACACCATATATTTT
. TRBD1 TRBJ1-1 TRBV6-1 CASNLLQGGTTEAFF TGTGCCAGCAACCTGTTACAGGGGGGGACCACTGAAGCTTTCTTT
. . TRBJ2-7 TRBV15 CATSHRGGGPNYEQYF TGTGCCACCAGCCACCGGGGCGGAGGGCCAAACTACGAGCAGTACTTC
. . TRBJ1-2 TRBV5-5 CASSLDPGFYGYTF TGTGCCAGCAGCTTGGACCCAGGGTTCTATGGCTACACCTTC
. TRBD2 TRBJ2-7 TRBV10-1 CASTIPSSITSGGPYEQYF TGCGCCAGCACAATCCCTTCTTCCATAACTAGCGGGGGACCCTACGAGCAGTACTTC
. . TRBJ1-1 TRBV6-1 CASSEAYFREAFF TGTGCCAGCAGTGAAGCGTATTTTCGGGAAGCTTTCTTT
. TRBD1 TRBJ1-4 TRBV2 CASRGRGLDEKLFF TGTGCCAGCAGGGGCAGGGGGTTGGATGAAAAACTGTTTTTT
. . TRBJ2-2 TRBV18 CASSPSEPGELFF TGTGCCAGCTCACCAAGCGAACCCGGGGAGCTGTTTTTT
. . TRBJ1-1 TRBV7-2 CASSLQAQGSEAFF TGTGCCAGCAGTCTACAGGCACAGGGCTCTGAAGCTTTCTTT
many . TRBJ2-2 TRBV6-4 CASSPGQSHTGELFF TGTGCCAGCAGCCCCGGACAGTCCCACACCGGGGAGCTGTTTTTT
. . TRBJ2-1 TRBV27 CASRFGNEQFF TGTGCCAGCAGGTTCGGCAATGAGCAGTTCTTC
. . TRBJ1-1 TRBV30 CAWTVGTEAFF TGTGCCTGGACAGTCGGGACTGAAGCTTTCTTT
. . TRBJ2-7 TRBV11-2 CASSDRADRSYEQYF TGTGCCAGCAGCGACCGAGCCGACAGGTCCTACGAGCAGTACTTC
. . TRBJ1-4 TRBV4-3 CASSQDIQRNEKLFF TGCGCCAGCAGCCAAGATATTCAACGGAATGAAAAACTGTTTTTT
. . TRBJ2-1 TRBV7-2 CASSLLSNEQFF TGTGCCAGCAGCTTACTCTCCAATGAGCAGTTCTTC
. . TRBJ2-5 TRBV6-6 CASSTDFLGETQYF TGTGCCAGCAGTACGGACTTTCTCGGGGAGACCCAGTACTTC
. TRBD1 TRBJ2-7 TRBV5-4 CASSRIIRQGSYEQYF TGTGCCAGCAGCCGAATAATAAGACAGGGTAGTTACGAGCAGTACTTC
. . TRBJ2-3 TRBV27 CASSLSRSGTQYF TGTGCCAGCAGTTTATCGAGGTCTGGGACGCAGTATTTT